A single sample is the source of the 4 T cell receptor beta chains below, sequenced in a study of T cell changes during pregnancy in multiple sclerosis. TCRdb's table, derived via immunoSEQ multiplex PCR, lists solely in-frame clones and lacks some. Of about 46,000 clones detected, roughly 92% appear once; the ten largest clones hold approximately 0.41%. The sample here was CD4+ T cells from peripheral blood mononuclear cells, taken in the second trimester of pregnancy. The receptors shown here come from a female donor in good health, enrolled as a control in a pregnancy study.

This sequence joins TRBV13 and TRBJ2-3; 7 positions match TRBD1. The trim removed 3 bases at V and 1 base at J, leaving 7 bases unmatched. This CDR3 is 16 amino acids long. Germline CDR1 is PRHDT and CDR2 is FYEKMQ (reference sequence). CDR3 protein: CASSFGQAGGTDTQYF. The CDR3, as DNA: TGTGCCAGCAGCTTCGGACAGGCCGGGGGCACAGATACGCAGTATTTT.

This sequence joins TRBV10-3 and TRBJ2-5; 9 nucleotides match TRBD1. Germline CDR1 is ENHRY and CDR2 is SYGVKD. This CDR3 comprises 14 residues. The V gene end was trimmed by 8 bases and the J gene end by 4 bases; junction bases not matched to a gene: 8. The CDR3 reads CAIGGTGRGETQYF. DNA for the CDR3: TGTGCCATCGGTGGGACAGGGCGAGGAGAGACCCAGTACTTC.

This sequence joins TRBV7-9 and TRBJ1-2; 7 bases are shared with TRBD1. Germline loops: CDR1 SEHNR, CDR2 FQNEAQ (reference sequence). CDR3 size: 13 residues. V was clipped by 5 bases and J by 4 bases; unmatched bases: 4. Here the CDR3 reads CASSQGEGYGYTF. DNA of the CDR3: TGTGCCAGCAGCCAGGGGGAAGGCTATGGCTACACCTTC. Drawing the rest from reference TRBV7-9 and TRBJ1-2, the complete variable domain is DTGVSQNPRHKITKRGQNVTFRCDPISEHNRLYWYRQTLGQGPEFLTYFQNEAQLEKSRLLSDRFSAERPKGSFSTLEIQRTEQGDSAMYLCASSQGEGYGYTFGSGTRLTVV.

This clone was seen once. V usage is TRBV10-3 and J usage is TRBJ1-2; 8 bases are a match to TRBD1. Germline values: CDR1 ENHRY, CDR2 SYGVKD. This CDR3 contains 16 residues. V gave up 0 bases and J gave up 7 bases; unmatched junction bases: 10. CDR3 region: CAISESGQGARSGYTF. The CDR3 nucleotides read TGTGCCATCAGTGAGTCGGGGCAGGGGGCGAGGAGTGGCTACACCTTC.